Each of the 14 T cell receptor beta chains below was sequenced from the same sample in a study of T cell responses to AZD1222 COVID-19 vaccine. The data were produced by immunoSEQ multiplex PCR, yet TCRdb's version contains in-frame clones alone and is incomplete. Among roughly 180,000 clones, about 89% were seen once, and the ten largest hold 1.5% to 2%. The material was peripheral blood, obtained 28 days after the second AZD1222 dose. These receptors were collected from an adult who received the AZD1222 COVID-19 vaccine.

This clone was seen only a few times. J is TRBJ2-1 and V is TRBV27; D ambiguous. CDR1 is MNHEY, CDR2 SMNVEV, per germline (reference sequence). Between the trimmed V and J ends, which lost 5 bases and 6 bases, there was a span of 8 bases. The CDR3 extends over 12 amino acids. The CDR3 nucleotides are TGTGCCAGCAGTCGGCGTGGCAATGAGCAGTTCTTC. Its translation: CASSRRGNEQFF.

This clone has only one observation. The chain combines TRBV7-8 with TRBJ2-7; 13 nucleotides align to TRBD2. J gave up 7 bases and V 1 base, and 7 bases lay outside the gene matches. This CDR3 is 16 amino acids long. Germline assignment: CDR1 SGHVS and CDR2 FQNEAQ. The CDR3 DNA reads as TGTGCCAGCAGCTTAGTACTAGCGGGAGGGCCTGGGGAGCAGTACTTC. Translating it yields CASSLVLAGGPGEQYF.

The CDR3 reads CASSLYRQRMNTEAFF. As DNA, the CDR3 is TGTGCCAGCAGCCTCTATCGACAGAGAATGAACACTGAAGCTTTCTTT. The chain carries TRBV7-9 and TRBJ1-1; D perhaps matches TRBD1 (5 bases). Germline V gene data show CDR1 as SEHNR and CDR2 as FQNEAQ (reference sequence). CDR3 size: 16 residues. V was cut by 5 bases and J by 0 bases, with 16 bases left in between.

This sequence joins TRBV29-1 and TRBJ2-1, with D unclear. The germline gives CDR1 SQVTM, CDR2 ANQGSEA. The CDR3 is 13 residues long. V lost 6 bases, J lost 0 bases, and 9 bases lay in between. This CDR3 is CSVAPNSYNEQFF. For the CDR3, the DNA is TGCAGCGTCGCCCCCAACTCCTACAATGAGCAGTTCTTC.

This CDR3 reads CASQNPGTAAYEQYF. CDR3 DNA sequence: TGTGCCAGCCAGAATCCCGGGACGGCCGCCTACGAGCAGTACTTC. V gene TRBV2 combines with J gene TRBJ2-7, with D tentatively TRBD1 or TRBD2 (5 bases each). Trimming removed 8 bases from V and 2 bases from J, with 19 bases in between. The CDR3 consists of 15 residues. Germline CDR1 and CDR2: SNHLY and FYNNEI.

The chain has TRBV7-9 and TRBJ1-5; TRBD1 might be the D (5 bases). Between the trimmed V and J ends, which lost 3 bases and 7 bases, there was a span of 13 bases. From germline, CDR1 is SEHNR and CDR2 FQNEAQ (reference sequence). The CDR3 has 14 residues. The CDR3, as DNA: TGTGCCAGCAGCTTTAAAGGGGCTGGGCAGCCCCAGCATTTT. The encoded protein is CASSFKGAGQPQHF.

This sequence joins TRBV2 and TRBJ1-2; TRBD1 agrees at 8 bases. CDR3 length: 14 residues. Germline V lookup: CDR1 SNHLY, CDR2 FYNNEI. With V trimmed by 9 bases and J by 5 bases, 11 bases remained unmatched. This CDR3 is CARGGTGWAYGYTF. Here the CDR3 DNA reads TGTGCCAGGGGAGGGACAGGTTGGGCTTATGGCTACACCTTC.

This rearrangement joins TRBV6-5 to TRBJ2-2; unclear D gene. Looked up from germline, CDR1 is MNHEY and CDR2 is SVGAGI. The germline V and J ends were trimmed by 6 bases and 6 bases, with 14 bases remaining between them. The CDR3 loop spans 14 amino acids. CDR3 in DNA: TGTGCCAGCAGCTATCCACCGCCGGCCGGGGAGCTGTTTTTT. Its protein is CASSYPPPAGELFF.

This chain uses TRBV11-2 with TRBJ1-4, with D maybe TRBD1 (6 bases). The V end lost 1 base, the J end lost 0 bases, and 15 bases lay between the germline ends. The CDR3 runs 18 residues. CDR1 is SGHAT, CDR2 FQNNGV, per germline. CDR3 bases: TGTGCCAGCAGCTTAGTGGGGGGGGCGCGGACAACTAATGAAAAACTGTTTTTT. Its translation: CASSLVGGARTTNEKLFF.

The V and J genes are TRBV3-1 (or the pseudogene TRBV3-2) and TRBJ2-1; 13 bases agree with TRBD2. Trimming at V came to 3 bases and at J to 2 bases, leaving 19 bases not matched to a gene. Per the germline V gene, CDR1 is LGHDT and CDR2 is YNNKEL (reference sequence). CDR3 length: 22 amino acids. The CDR3 loop reads CASSQGGATGTSGTRAYNEQFF. The CDR3 region has the DNA TGTGCCAGCAGCCAGGGCGGCGCTACCGGGACTAGCGGGACTAGGGCCTACAATGAGCAGTTCTTC.

The genes are TRBV5-4 and TRBJ2-5, with D uncertain. This CDR3 region has 14 residues. Per the germline V gene, CDR1 is SGHNT and CDR2 is YYREEE (reference sequence). Trimming removed 1 base at V and 0 bases at J, with 7 bases between. The CDR3 is CASSLRRNQETQYF. In DNA, the CDR3 is TGTGCCAGCAGCTTGCGGCGGAACCAAGAGACCCAGTACTTC.

This chain joins TRBV18 and TRBJ2-5; D ambiguous. Germline lookup yields CDR1 KGHSH and CDR2 LQKENI. Trimming removed 2 bases at V and 0 bases at J, with 7 bases between. This CDR3 has 14 residues. This chain's CDR3 is CASSPRTDQETQYF. The CDR3 DNA is TGTGCCAGCTCACCAAGGACCGACCAAGAGACCCAGTACTTC.

V is TRBV6-5 and J is TRBJ2-5; 7 bases are shared with TRBD2. The CDR3 extends over 14 amino acids. Trimming at V came to 7 bases and at J to 4 bases, leaving 9 bases not matched to a gene. Per germline, CDR1 MNHEY and CDR2 SVGAGI. In DNA, the CDR3 is TGTGCCAGCACCAAGCGGGGCTCCGGAGAGACCCAGTACTTC. Its protein product is CASTKRGSGETQYF.

V usage is TRBV3-1 (or the pseudogene TRBV3-2) and J usage is TRBJ2-5; 8 nucleotides align to TRBD2. Per the germline V gene, CDR1 is LGHDT and CDR2 is YNNKEL (reference sequence). V lost 5 bases and J lost 5; bases outside the gene matches: 10. The length of the CDR3 is 15 residues. The CDR3 DNA reads TGTGCCAGCAGCGGGACTAGGGCCCTGGGGGAGACCCAGTACTTC. Protein: CASSGTRALGETQYF.